The present T cell receptor beta chain was sequenced within a study of blood T cell repertoires in COVID-19. On the study more broadly: COVID-19 samples, acute and convalescent, were from the United States, Italy and Spain. PBMCs, B-cell-depleted T cells, or T cells provided the cDNA or gDNA that made up the material.

Trimming removed 0 bases from V and 8 bases from J, with 9 bases in between. The CDR3 covers 14 residues. Germline V gives CDR1 SGHDT, CDR2 YYEEEE. The assay was immunoSEQ multiplex PCR, and TCRdb's table has in-frame clones only and misses some. The sample has tens of thousands of clones, roughly nine tenths seen once. This clonotype originated in a man aged 45-65 years with active COVID-19. The specimen sequenced was peripheral blood. The chain carries TRBV5-6 and TRBJ1-6; weak D call: TRBD1 (6 bases). CDR3 coding DNA: TGTGCCAGCAGCTTGGTTGCAGGGGATTCACCCCTCCACTTT. This sequence encodes CASSLVAGDSPLHF. Full variable domain (outside the CDR3, taken from reference TRBV5-6 and TRBJ1-6): DAGVTQSPTHLIKTRGQQVTLRCSPKSGHDTVSWYQQALGQGPQFIFQYYEEEERQRGNFPDRFSGHQFPNYSSELNVNALLLGDSALYLCASSLVAGDSPLHFGNGTRLTVT.